These 27 T cell receptor beta chains were sequenced from one sample in a study of identical twins. Using its own MiXCR run on the 5' RACE reads, TCRdb lists one record per CDR3 protein. This sample has approximately 300,000 distinct CDR3 sequences, with more than 8% found just once. These data were likewise used in another study, on yellow fever vaccine responses in identical twins.

The specimen sequenced was CD8+ T cells sorted from blood. These receptors came from a woman aged 18-29 years in good health.

This clonotype was detected many times. The chain links TRBV5-1 to TRBJ2-7; 11 bases line up with TRBD2. Trimming at V came to 2 bases and at J to 1 base, leaving 5 bases not matched to a gene. The length of the CDR3 is 16 residues. CDR1 and CDR2 (germline): SGHRS, YFSETQ. In DNA, the CDR3 is TGCGCCAGCAGCTTTCCGCTAGCGGGAGGATCCTACGAGCAGTACTTC. It encodes CASSFPLAGGSYEQYF.

This clonotype was detected only a few times. The chain couples TRBV6-1 to TRBJ2-7; possibly TRBD1 for D (6 bases). Germline CDR1 MNHNS, CDR2 SASEGT. Trimming left V 5 bases short and J 1 base short, with 15 bases between. This CDR3 comprises 15 residues. CDR3 DNA sequence: TGTGCCAGCAGTACCACAGGGAGAGGATCCTACGAGCAGTACTTC. Translating it yields CASSTTGRGSYEQYF.

Ten or more counts support this clonotype. The chain is built from TRBV2 and TRBJ2-2, with TRBD1 matching 7 bases. J gave up 5 bases and V 6 bases, and 21 bases lay outside the gene matches. The CDR3 spans 19 residues. Germline CDR1 reads SNHLY; CDR2 reads FYNNEI. CDR3 region: CASSRHATGQTEETGELFF. CDR3 coding DNA: TGTGCCAGCAGCAGACATGCTACGGGACAGACAGAAGAAACCGGGGAGCTGTTTTTT.

This clonotype has a handful of counts. This chain links TRBV11-2 with TRBJ2-3; 7 bases agree with TRBD2. CDR1 and CDR2 from the germline V gene are SGHAT and FQNNGV. With 5 bases clipped from V and 6 bases from J, the junction kept 11 bases outside the gene matches. This CDR3 spans 15 amino acids. Written as DNA, the CDR3 is TGTGCCAGCAGCCCCCGGGGCAGGGAGGGGGATACGCAGTATTTT. Translating it yields CASSPRGREGDTQYF. The complete variable domain, with remaining parts taken from reference TRBV11-2 and TRBJ2-3, reads EAGVAQSPRYKIIEKRQSVAFWCNPISGHATLYWYQQILGQGPKLLIQFQNNGVVDDSQLPKDRFSAERLKGVDSTLKIQPAKLEDSAVYLCASSPRGREGDTQYFGPGTRLTVL.

This clonotype came up many times. The genes are TRBV28 and TRBJ2-1; D remains ambiguous. Per germline, CDR1 MDHEN and CDR2 SYDVKM. V lost 6 bases and J 5 bases, leaving 11 bases between the germline ends. The CDR3 has 13 amino acids. CDR3 DNA: TGTGCCAGCAGCCTGAACCTAGACAATGAGCAGTTCTTC. It is translated as CASSLNLDNEQFF.

The chain recombines TRBV13 with TRBJ2-7; 8 bases are shared with TRBD1. V shed 0 bases and J 6 bases; nucleotides not matched to a gene: 7. CDR1 is PRHDT and CDR2 is FYEKMQ in the germline V gene (reference sequence). The length of the CDR3 is 15 residues. DNA of the CDR3: TGTGCCAGCAGCTTAGGGGGACCAGGGGGCTCCGAGCAGTACTTC. Translation gives CASSLGGPGGSEQYF.

This clonotype came up a few times. The chain is built from TRBV2 and TRBJ2-5, with a tentative D call TRBD1 (6 bases). V was pared by 8 bases and J by 8 bases, with 15 bases between. The CDR3 contains 12 residues. Germline CDR1 reads SNHLY; CDR2 reads FYNNEI. CDR3 sequence reads: CASLTGPNTQYF. In DNA, the CDR3 is TGTGCCAGCCTGACAGGCCCTAACACCCAGTACTTC.

In this sample, this clonotype turned up many times. CDR3 sequence reads: CATSRGQPSNQPQHF. The CDR3 DNA sequence: TGTGCCACCAGCAGGGGACAACCAAGCAATCAGCCCCAGCATTTT. The chain is built from TRBV15 and TRBJ1-5, with D tentatively TRBD1 (6 bases). Germline V gene sequence: CDR1 LNHNV, CDR2 YYDKDF (reference sequence). Between the trimmed V and J ends, which lost 3 bases and 1 base, there was a span of 10 bases. The CDR3 totals 15 residues.

There are a few counts of this clonotype. The genes are TRBV6-2 or TRBV6-3 and TRBJ2-7, with a possible D match to TRBD2 (5 bases). Germline V CDR1 and CDR2: MNHEY, SVGEGT. The germline V and J ends were trimmed by 6 bases and 2 bases, with 11 bases remaining between them. CDR3 length equals 13 residues. The DNA of the CDR3 is TGTGCCAGCAGATCAGACGGGGCCTACGAGCAGTACTTC. The encoded protein is CASRSDGAYEQYF.

The rearrangement joins TRBV4-3 to TRBJ2-7; D not certain. CDR3 length equals 15 residues. Germline V gene data show CDR1 as LGHNA and CDR2 as YSLEER. Trimming left V 0 bases short and J 0 bases short, with 9 bases between. CDR3 sequence (DNA): TGCGCCAGCAGCCAAGAAAGGGTAGTCTCCTACGAGCAGTACTTC. Translating gives CASSQERVVSYEQYF.

The V call is TRBV6-2 or TRBV6-3, the J call TRBJ2-1; no definite D call. The germline CDR1 and CDR2 sequences are MNHEY and SVGEGT. This CDR3 comprises 12 residues. Trimming cost V 5 bases and J 6 bases, with 8 bases left between them. In DNA, the CDR3 is TGTGCCAGCAGTGGGTCCGTCAATGAGCAGTTCTTC. Translating gives CASSGSVNEQFF.

The rearrangement uses TRBV9 and TRBJ2-5, with D possibly matching TRBD1 (6 bases). Germline lookup yields CDR1 SGDLS and CDR2 YYNGEE. V lost 3 bases and J lost 5, with 17 bases in between. There are 15 residues in the CDR3. The CDR3 is CASSGGAGGRETQYF. The CDR3 coding sequence is TGTGCCAGCAGCGGGGGAGCTGGGGGCAGGGAGACCCAGTACTTC.

This clonotype was observed a handful of times. The chain couples TRBV5-6 to TRBJ1-1; a possible D gene is TRBD1 (5 bases). Germline V lookup: CDR1 SGHDT, CDR2 YYEEEE. The CDR3 is 15 amino acids. V was pared by 4 bases and J by 4 bases, with 17 bases between. DNA for the CDR3: TGTGCCAGCAGCGCCCCGAATTTGAGGGGCACTGAAGCTTTCTTT. Amino acid sequence: CASSAPNLRGTEAFF. Full variable domain (remainder filled in from reference TRBV5-6 and TRBJ1-1): DAGVTQSPTHLIKTRGQQVTLRCSPKSGHDTVSWYQQALGQGPQFIFQYYEEEERQRGNFPDRFSGHQFPNYSSELNVNALLLGDSALYLCASSAPNLRGTEAFFGQGTRLTVV.

This sequence joins TRBV3-1 and TRBJ2-2; D may be TRBD2 (7 bases). Trimming pared 2 bases from V and 8 bases from J, leaving 24 bases between. CDR1 LGHDT and CDR2 YNNKEL come from the germline V gene (reference sequence). The CDR3 extends over 18 amino acids. The CDR3 DNA is TGTGCCAGCAGCCAATTCGTCCGGGGGGACACCGGGGGAGGGGAGCTGTTTTTT. Protein sequence: CASSQFVRGDTGGGELFF.

The chain carries TRBV7-3 and TRBJ2-5; TRBD1 aligns across 9 bases. CDR3 length: 15 residues. Germline values: CDR1 SGHTA, CDR2 FQGTGA. Trimming cost V 6 bases and J 1 base; bases outside gene matches: 6. CDR3 loop: CASSSTGGVQETQYF. The CDR3, as DNA: TGTGCCAGCAGTTCGACAGGGGGGGTCCAAGAGACCCAGTACTTC.

The chain combines TRBV9 with TRBJ1-5; D is perhaps TRBD1 (5 bases). The CDR3 loop spans 15 amino acids. V was trimmed by 6 bases and J by 3 bases, leaving 16 bases between them. CDR1 and CDR2 from the germline V gene are SGDLS and YYNGEE. The CDR3 coding sequence is TGTGCCAGCACCTCCTCCGGGGCGGCCAATCAGCCCCAGCATTTT. It encodes CASTSSGAANQPQHF.

The CDR3 DNA reads as TGTGCCAGCAGCCACAGCGTAGTGACAGGGCCCTACGAGCAGTACTTC. As protein: CASSHSVVTGPYEQYF. The V call is TRBV7-9, the J call TRBJ2-7; 7 bases map to TRBD1. Germline loops: CDR1 SEHNR, CDR2 FQNEAQ (reference sequence). V trimming: 5 bases; J trimming: 2 bases; junction bases outside the gene matches: 12. The CDR3 spans 16 residues.

This clonotype showed up many times. V and J are TRBV27 and TRBJ1-2; 8 positions match TRBD1. J lost 4 bases, V lost 4 bases, and 5 bases had no gene match. CDR1 and CDR2 from the germline V gene are MNHEY and SMNVEV (reference sequence). The CDR3 is 14 residues long. CDR3 protein: CASSSRTGIYGYTF. The CDR3 coding sequence is TGTGCCAGCAGTTCCCGGACAGGGATCTATGGCTACACCTTC.

This clonotype has a count of ten or more. The gene calls are TRBV4-3 and TRBJ2-6; the D gene is possibly TRBD2 (6 bases). Germline V lookup: CDR1 LGHNA, CDR2 YSLEER. The CDR3 has 16 amino acids. Between the trimmed V and J ends, which lost 1 base and 3 bases, there was a span of 10 bases. CDR3 sequence (DNA): TGCGCCAGCAGCCAAGGGGGGGTCGGTGGGGCCAACGTCCTGACTTTC. Protein sequence: CASSQGGVGGANVLTF.

With regard to this clonotype: One junction end disagrees with the germline gene, perhaps due to a read error. The rearrangement joins TRBV4-2 to TRBJ2-1; D is unclear. CDR1 LGHNA and CDR2 YNFKEQ come from the germline V gene. This CDR3 region has 15 residues. The CDR3 coding sequence is TGTGCCAGCTGCCAAGTGGGCCCCCTATTCGATGAGCAGTTCTTC. Amino acid sequence: CASCQVGPLFDEQFF.

Written as DNA, the CDR3 is TGCGCCAGCAGCTTAGTGGGTAGGGGACAGGACAACACCGGGGAGCTGTTTTTT. This sequence encodes CASSLVGRGQDNTGELFF. This chain joins TRBV5-1 and TRBJ2-2, with 8 bases fitting TRBD1. This CDR3 is built from 18 residues. CDR1 and CDR2 (germline): SGHRS, YFSETQ. The V gene end was trimmed by 2 bases and the J gene end by 2 bases; junction bases not matched to a gene: 11.

The chain combines TRBV4-2 with TRBJ2-2; TRBD2 is a possible D gene (5 bases). Germline values: CDR1 LGHNA, CDR2 YNFKEQ. The CDR3 runs 16 residues. Trimming left V 1 base short and J 4 bases short, with 13 bases between. In DNA, the CDR3 is TGTGCCAGCAGCCAAGTTTTGAGGGATCCCACCGGGGAGCTGTTTTTT. This translates into CASSQVLRDPTGELFF.

This clonotype has ten or more counts. The chain has TRBV20-1 and TRBJ1-5; weak D call: TRBD1 (6 bases). Trimming removed 4 bases from V and 1 base from J, with 14 bases in between. Germline values: CDR1 DFQATT, CDR2 SNEGSKA (reference sequence). The CDR3 covers 15 residues. CDR3 sequence reads: CSAIEQGGSNQPQHF. In DNA form, the CDR3 reads TGCAGTGCTATAGAACAGGGAGGCAGCAATCAGCCCCAGCATTTT.

This clonotype came up a few times. The chain is built from TRBV7-8 and TRBJ2-7, with D possibly being TRBD2 (6 bases). V was trimmed by 5 bases and J by 3 bases, leaving 11 bases between them. The CDR3 runs to 13 residues. Germline CDR1 is SGHVS and CDR2 is FQNEAQ. The CDR3 loop is CASSPGTHYEQYF. The CDR3 coding sequence is TGTGCCAGCAGCCCAGGGACTCACTACGAGCAGTACTTC.

Many counts were recorded for this clonotype. The CDR3 protein is CASSSVGRRLHF. The DNA for the CDR3 is TGTGCCAGCAGCAGCGTGGGGCGACGCCTCCACTTT. The rearrangement uses TRBV7-9 and TRBJ1-6, with a weak D call TRBD1 (5 bases). Germline V gene lookup returns CDR1 SEHNR and CDR2 FQNEAQ (reference sequence). CDR3 length: 12 residues. Trimming removed 5 bases at V and 15 bases at J, with 14 bases between.

This clonotype has ten or more counts. V and J are TRBV9 and TRBJ2-1; 10 bases are shared with TRBD2. With 4 bases clipped from V and 8 bases from J, the junction kept 9 bases outside the gene matches. Germline assignment: CDR1 SGDLS and CDR2 YYNGEE. The CDR3 runs to 15 residues. CDR3 sequence: CASSSGTSVNHEQFF. As DNA, the CDR3 is TGTGCCAGCAGCTCCGGGACTAGCGTTAATCATGAGCAGTTCTTC. The complete variable domain, with remaining parts taken from reference TRBV9 and TRBJ2-1, reads DSGVTQTPKHLITATGQRVTLRCSPRSGDLSVYWYQQSLDQGLQFLIQYYNGEERAKGNILERFSAQQFPDLHSELNLSSLELGDSALYFCASSSGTSVNHEQFFGPGTRLTVL.

This clonotype was detected many times. The V gene is TRBV11-1, the J gene TRBJ2-1, with D uncertain. The V gene's germline CDR1 is SGHAT and CDR2 FQDESV (reference sequence). Trimming removed 1 base at V and 8 bases at J, with 9 bases between. The CDR3 loop spans 13 amino acids. The CDR3 protein is CASSLVVSDEQFF. CDR3 DNA: TGTGCCAGCAGCTTAGTGGTAAGCGATGAGCAGTTCTTC.